This TCR beta chain was captured by sequencing in a study of T cells in Graves' hyperthyroidism and ophthalmopathy. What was amplified from RNA transcripts were TCR beta CDR3 regions. A set of HTBI primers served as the primers for a first-round RT-PCR of the TCR CDR3. MiXCR, run by TCRdb on the multiplex PCR reads, gives a single entry per CDR3 protein. Found here are about 400,000 distinct CDR3 sequences, 11% to 15% of them singletons; the top ten hold 28%. Diagnosis relied on clinical symptoms, serum thyroxine and TRAb, thyroid ultrasound and orbital computed tomography. Comment on this clonotype: As yet, its antigen is unknown. With a much larger clone just one base away, this may be a read error.

The CDR3 has 13 residues. Whole-study results and caveats: Blood also showed most of the thyroid clonotypes that were expanded above 0.001. Ophthalmopathy and stable hyperthyroidism were separated by a 13 V-J model. The model identified upcoming ophthalmopathy a median approximately six months ahead of onset.

This receptor was taken from a man aged 50 to 59 with Graves' ophthalmopathy. The rearrangement uses TRBV12-3 or TRBV12-4 and TRBJ1-1; the D gene is possibly TRBD1 (6 bases). Sequenced: blood. The CDR3 sequence: CAGSKDRNTEAFF. In DNA form, the CDR3 reads TGTGCCGGCAGCAAGGACAGGAACACTGAAGCTTTCTTT.